The 9 T cell receptor beta chains presented below share a single source sample, sequenced in a study of regulatory T cells in long-lasting Graves disease (dated by TCRdb to 2020 to 2022). The protocol used for the library was multiplex PCR. TCRdb records Illumina HiSeq 4000 as the sequencer. TCR beta libraries were built with iRepertoire HTBI primers and Arm-PCR amplification of CDR3 regions. The public reads were reprocessed in TCRdb via fastp at Q25 and MiXCR, keeping in-frame beta chains. Records with the same CDR3 protein are collapsed into one entry carrying the most frequent genes and DNA. Counted in this sample were 350,000 to 500,000 distinct CDR3 sequences; around 17% of them appeared once. Roughly 10% of the sample comes from the top ten. The time point label here, explained by the study, means: newly diagnosed GD, antithyroid drugs for less than 3 months. For both TCR sequencing and RNA sequencing, RNA was extracted from PBMCs in TRIzol.

The same data also went into a second study, on T cells in Graves' hyperthyroidism and ophthalmopathy.

The material was peripheral blood mononuclear cells (PBMCs), obtained at new diagnosis, from a patient treated with antithyroid drugs. These receptors were collected from a woman aged 30 to 39 with Graves disease. Donor details come from another sample of the same person, matched by shared clones.

This clonotype was seen ten or more times. The chain recombines TRBV3-1 with TRBJ2-7; unclear D gene. CDR1 is LGHDT and CDR2 is YNNKEL in the germline V gene (reference sequence). The ends were cut back, 0 bases at V and 0 bases at J, with 6 bases in the middle. CDR3 length: 14 amino acids. Written as DNA, the CDR3 is TGTGCCAGCAGCCAAGATCCGGTCTCCTACGAGCAGTACTTC. This gives the protein CASSQDPVSYEQYF.

This sequence joins TRBV7-2 and TRBJ1-2; no clear D gene. Trimming took 5 bases from V and 8 from J, leaving 9 bases between them. The CDR3 has 11 residues. Germline-derived CDR1 and CDR2 are SGHTA and FQGNSA. Here the CDR3 DNA reads TGTGCCAGCAGCCCCGGGGTCGGCTACACCTTC. Its protein is CASSPGVGYTF.

This rearrangement joins TRBV15 to TRBJ2-7, with 8 bases fitting TRBD1. There are 16 residues in the CDR3. With 3 bases clipped from V and 7 bases from J, the junction kept 14 bases outside the gene matches. CDR1 LNHNV and CDR2 YYDKDF come from the germline V gene (reference sequence). CDR3 sequence reads: CATSRDRDASYNEQYF. The CDR3 coding sequence is TGTGCCACCAGCAGGGACAGGGATGCCTCCTACAATGAGCAGTACTTC.

This clonotype was observed many times. The chain employs TRBV2 and TRBJ1-4, with TRBD1 matching 7 bases. This CDR3 is 15 amino acids long. J gave up 5 bases and V 10 bases, and 13 bases lay outside the gene matches. Per the germline V gene, CDR1 is SNHLY and CDR2 is FYNNEI. For the CDR3, the DNA is TGTGCCACCCAAGACGACAGGGTCCGGAATGAAAAACTGTTTTTT. Protein product: CATQDDRVRNEKLFF.

The chain has TRBV7-2 and TRBJ2-3, with a tentative D call TRBD2 (6 bases). Germline assignment: CDR1 SGHTA and CDR2 FQGNSA. Deletions cut 5 bases from V and 1 base from J, with 22 bases between. The CDR3 contains 18 residues. The CDR3 sequence: CASSPKAGGARRTDTQYF. DNA for the CDR3: TGTGCCAGCAGCCCTAAGGCCGGGGGAGCCCGGCGCACAGATACGCAGTATTTT. Looking up the rest from reference TRBV7-2 and TRBJ2-3 gives the full variable domain: GAGVSQSPSNKVTEKGKDVELRCDPISGHTALYWYRQSLGQGLEFLIYFQGNSAPDKSGLPSDRFSAERTGGSVSTLTIQRTQQEDSAVYLCASSPKAGGARRTDTQYFGPGTRLTVL.

This clonotype was detected ten times or more. The CDR3 coding sequence is TGCAGCGGCCGGACTAGCGGAGGGGGCGGTGAGCAGTTCTTC. Translation: CSGRTSGGGGEQFF. The J gene is TRBJ2-1, the V gene TRBV29-1, with 10 bases identical to TRBD2. Trimming cost V 7 bases and J 9 bases; bases outside gene matches: 12. This CDR3 is 14 amino acids long. Per the germline V gene, CDR1 is SQVTM and CDR2 is ANQGSEA.

This clonotype was seen repeatedly, ten times or more. The V call is TRBV11-3, the J call TRBJ2-1, with D possibly being TRBD2 (5 bases). The V end was cut by 0 bases, the J end by 10 bases, with 13 bases between. The CDR3 consists of 14 residues. Germline V gene sequence: CDR1 SGHNT, CDR2 YENEEA. CDR3 nucleotides: TGTGCCAGCAGCTTAGATTCTAGCTACGGCGAGCAGTTCTTC. It specifies CASSLDSSYGEQFF.

This clonotype has ten or more counts. This rearrangement joins TRBV19 to TRBJ2-1; 11 bases line up with TRBD2. Germline trimming cut 5 bases from V and 5 bases from J; bases unmatched to any gene: 5. The germline gives CDR1 LNHDA, CDR2 SQIVND (reference sequence). The CDR3 contains 15 residues. CDR3 amino acids: CASSGGGLADNEQFF. The CDR3 DNA follows: TGTGCCAGTAGTGGGGGGGGACTAGCGGACAATGAGCAGTTCTTC.

A single count supports this clonotype. A much larger clone is a single base away; this may be a read error. The rearrangement uses TRBV6-2 or TRBV6-3 and TRBJ2-1, with 8 bases lining up with TRBD1. CDR1 is MNHEY, CDR2 SVGEGT, per germline. The CDR3 spans 12 residues. The CDR3 here is CASDRGGDEQSF. As DNA, the CDR3 is TGTGCCAGTGACAGGGGTGGCGATGAGCAGTCCTTC.